This T cell receptor beta chain was identified during a study of type 1 regulatory T cells. At the level of the study: This in vitro CD4 product, T-allo10, is enriched for Tr1 cells and alloantigen-specific.

There are a few counts of this clonotype. Its antigen remains unknown. Germline V gene data show CDR1 as LNHDA and CDR2 as SQIVND (reference sequence). CDR3 length equals 13 residues. V lost 6 bases to trimming and J lost 6 bases; unmatched junction nucleotides: 1. From the reads, TCRdb called clonotypes with MiXCR, one entry per CDR3 protein. The sample holds 11,000 to 15,000 distinct CDR3 sequences; 12% to 15% are singletons and the top ten take just over 15%. The sequenced material came from cultured T cells, either the whole culture or a sorted T cell fraction (not recorded which). The chain links TRBV19 to TRBJ2-1; 11 bases align to TRBD2. This receptor was identified in a human donor in good health. CDR3 nucleotides: TGTGCCAGTAGAACTAGCGGGAGCAATGAGCAGTTCTTC. It specifies CASRTSGSNEQFF. The variable domain in full, with the rest retrieved from reference TRBV19 and TRBJ2-1, is DGGITQSPKYLFRKEGQNVTLSCEQNLNHDAMYWYRQDPGQGLRLIYYSQIVNDFQKGDIAEGYSVSREKKESFPLTVTSAQKNPTAFYLCASRTSGSNEQFFGPGTRLTVL.